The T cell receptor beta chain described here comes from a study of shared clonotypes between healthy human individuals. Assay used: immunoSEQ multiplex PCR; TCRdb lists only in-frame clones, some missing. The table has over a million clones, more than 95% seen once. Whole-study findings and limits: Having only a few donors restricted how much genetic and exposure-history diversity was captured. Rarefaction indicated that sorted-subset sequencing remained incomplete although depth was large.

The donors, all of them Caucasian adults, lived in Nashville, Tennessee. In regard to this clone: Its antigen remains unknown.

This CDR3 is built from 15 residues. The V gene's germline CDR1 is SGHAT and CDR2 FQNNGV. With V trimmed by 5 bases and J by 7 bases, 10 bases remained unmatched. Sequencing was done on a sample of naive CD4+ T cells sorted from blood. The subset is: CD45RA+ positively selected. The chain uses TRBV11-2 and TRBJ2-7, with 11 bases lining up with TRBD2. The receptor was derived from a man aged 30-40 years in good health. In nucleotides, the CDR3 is TGTGCCAGCAGCATCCCCGGGACTAGCGGCGCAGAGCAGTACTTC. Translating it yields CASSIPGTSGAEQYF. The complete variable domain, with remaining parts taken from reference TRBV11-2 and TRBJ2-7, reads EAGVAQSPRYKIIEKRQSVAFWCNPISGHATLYWYQQILGQGPKLLIQFQNNGVVDDSQLPKDRFSAERLKGVDSTLKIQPAKLEDSAVYLCASSIPGTSGAEQYFGPGTRLTVT.